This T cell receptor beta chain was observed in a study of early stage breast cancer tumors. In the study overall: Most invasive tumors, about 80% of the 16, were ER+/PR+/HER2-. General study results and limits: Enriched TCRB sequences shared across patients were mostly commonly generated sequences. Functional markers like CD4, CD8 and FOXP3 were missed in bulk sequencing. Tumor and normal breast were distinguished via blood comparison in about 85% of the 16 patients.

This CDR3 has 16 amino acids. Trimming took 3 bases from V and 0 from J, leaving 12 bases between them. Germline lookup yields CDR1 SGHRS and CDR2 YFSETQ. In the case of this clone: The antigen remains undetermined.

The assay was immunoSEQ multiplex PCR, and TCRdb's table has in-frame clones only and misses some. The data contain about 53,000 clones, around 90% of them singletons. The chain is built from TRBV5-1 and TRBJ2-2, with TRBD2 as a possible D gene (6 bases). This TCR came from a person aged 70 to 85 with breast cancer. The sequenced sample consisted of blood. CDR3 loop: CASSSSSDPNTGELFF. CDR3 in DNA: TGCGCCAGCAGCTCCTCTAGCGACCCGAACACCGGGGAGCTGTTTTTT.